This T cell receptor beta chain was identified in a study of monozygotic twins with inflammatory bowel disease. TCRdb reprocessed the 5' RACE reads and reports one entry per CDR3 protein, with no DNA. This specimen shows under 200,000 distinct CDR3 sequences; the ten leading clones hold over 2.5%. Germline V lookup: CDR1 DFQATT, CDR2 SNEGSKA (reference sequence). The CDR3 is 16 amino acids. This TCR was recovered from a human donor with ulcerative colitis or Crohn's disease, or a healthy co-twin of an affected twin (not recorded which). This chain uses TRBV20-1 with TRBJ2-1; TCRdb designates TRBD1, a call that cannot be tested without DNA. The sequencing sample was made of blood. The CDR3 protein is CSARDGGQGAYNEQFF.